These T cell receptor beta chains were read from a single sample in a study of PD-L1 blockade in urothelial cancer. Assay used: immunoSEQ multiplex PCR; TCRdb lists only in-frame clones, some missing. The sample carries about 120,000 clones, approximately 85% recorded once. The input for sequencing was PBMCs, taken around atezolizumab (anti-PD-L1) treatment. The receptors here all came from a man in his forties or fifties with urothelial cancer. Each CDR3 is given with its conserved first and last residue. The D gene is left open where the match is weak. Clone size is stated in some rows and not others, as once, few, many or a class when expanded.

>TRBJ1-1|TRBV7-9|-|-
TGTGCCAGCAGCTGGGGAGGGAACACTGAAGCTTTCTTT
CASSWGGNTEAFF
>TRBJ2-1|TRBV27|-|-
TGTGCCAGCAGCCAACGAGGCCAATCTAATGAGCAGTTCTTC
CASSQRGQSNEQFF
>TRBJ2-7|TRBV5-1|TRBD2|-
TGCGCCAGCAGCTCGGCCCTGGCGGGAGAGAGAGGGGCCTACGAGCAGTACTTC
CASSSALAGERGAYEQYF
>TRBJ1-1|TRBV5-6|-|-
TGTGCCAGCAGACGGTTAAGGGGCACTGAAGCTTTCTTT
CASRRLRGTEAFF
>TRBJ1-2|TRBV5-5|TRBD1|many
TGTGCCAGCAGCATCCAGGCAGGGGGTGGCTACACCTTC
CASSIQAGGGYTF
>TRBJ1-6|TRBV10-3|-|-
TGTGCCATCAGTGTCGAGGGCCCATTCTCCTATAATTCACCCCTCCACTTT
CAISVEGPFSYNSPLHF
>TRBJ1-2|TRBV2|-|-
TGTGCCAGCAGTGCAGGGATCGGCTATGGCTACACCTTC
CASSAGIGYGYTF
>TRBJ1-1|TRBV5-4|-|-
TGTGCCAGCAGCGGAGGGGCGGGGAACACTGAAGCTTTCTTT
CASSGGAGNTEAFF
>TRBJ2-6|TRBV28|-|-
TGTGCCAGTCGGACTTCTGGGGCCAACGTCCTGACTTTC
CASRTSGANVLTF
>TRBJ2-1|TRBV21-1|-|-
TGTGCCAGCAGCGGGGAGCGGGAGTTGATCTACAATGAGCAGTTCTTC
CASSGERELIYNEQFF
>TRBJ2-1|TRBV10-2|TRBD2|-
TGCGCCAGCAGTGAGACTAGCGGGATAGAATACAATGAGCAGTTCTTC
CASSETSGIEYNEQFF
>TRBJ1-4|TRBV11-2|-|-
TGTGCCAGCAGCCCCTGGAGGAGGGCGCGCCGTGCAACTAATGAAAAACTGTTTTTT
CASSPWRRARRATNEKLFF
>TRBJ2-2|TRBV18|-|few
TGTGCCAGCTCACCACCGCGGGACACCGGGGAGCTGTTTTTT
CASSPPRDTGELFF
>TRBJ2-5|TRBV7-3|-|-
TGTGCCAGCAGTTCTACTGGGGCCGGGGGAGAGACCCAGTACTTC
CASSSTGAGGETQYF
>TRBJ1-5|TRBV23-1|-|-
TGCGCCAGCAGTCAATGGACAGAGCACCCGCGAAATCAGCCCCAGCATTTT
CASSQWTEHPRNQPQHF
>TRBJ1-2|TRBV27|-|-
TGTGCCAGCAGTTTGTCAGGGGCGGGTAGTGGCTACACCTTC
CASSLSGAGSGYTF
>TRBJ2-1|TRBV7-8|TRBD2|-
TGTGCCAGCAGCTCACTGAGCGGGAGTGCCTACAATGAGCAGTTCTTC
CASSSLSGSAYNEQFF
>TRBJ1-3|TRBV25-1|-|-
TGTGCCAGCAGTACAGGCTCTGGAAACACCATATATTTT
CASSTGSGNTIYF
>TRBJ1-2|TRBV30|TRBD1|-
TGTGCCTGGAGTGGACAGGGGAACTATGGCTACACCTTC
CAWSGQGNYGYTF
>TRBJ2-7|TRBV4-2|-|-
TGTGCCAGCAGCCAAGGGTTTGCAGGGCCATACGAGCAGTACTTC
CASSQGFAGPYEQYF
>TRBJ2-7|TRBV30|-|-
TGTGCCTGGAGTAATACATACGAGCAGTACTTC
CAWSNTYEQYF
>TRBJ2-7|TRBV7-9|TRBD1|-
TGTGCCAGCAGCCCCGGGACAGGGGTAGAGCAGTACTTC
CASSPGTGVEQYF
>TRBJ1-1|TRBV18|TRBD1|-
TGTGCCAGCTCACCCCGACAGGGAATAGACACTGAAGCTTTCTTT
CASSPRQGIDTEAFF
>TRBJ1-6|TRBV4-2|-|-
TGTGCCAGCAGCCAAGTAAGCTCACCCCTCCACTTT
CASSQVSSPLHF
>TRBJ2-1|TRBV9|-|-
TGTGCCAGCAGCCCCCGGGACTCGAGTGGGTACAATGAGCAGTTCTTC
CASSPRDSSGYNEQFF
>TRBJ1-1|TRBV6-5|-|-
TGTGCCAGCAGTTACGCAGGGGACATGAACACTGAAGCTTTCTTT
CASSYAGDMNTEAFF
>TRBJ2-4|TRBV6-5|TRBD1|-
TGTGCCAGCAGTCGGGACAGGGGGAAAAACATTCAGTACTTC
CASSRDRGKNIQYF
>TRBJ2-3|TRBV6-1|TRBD1|-
TGTGCCAGCAGTGGCCAGGACAGGGGGGGAGATACGCAGTATTTT
CASSGQDRGGDTQYF
>TRBJ2-3|TRBV7-9|-|-
TGTGCCAGCAGCCCCCCCGGGGGGCAGTATTTT
CASSPPGGQYF
>TRBJ1-5|TRBV5-1|-|-
TGCGCCAGCAGTCCGGGACTGAGCAATCAGCCCCAGCATTTT
CASSPGLSNQPQHF
>TRBJ2-7|TRBV28|TRBD2|-
TGTGCCAGCACCCTCCACGGGGGGGACGAGCAGTACTTC
CASTLHGGDEQYF
>TRBJ1-1|TRBV6-1|-|-
TGTGCCAGCAGTGTCTGGAACACTGAAGCTTTCTTT
CASSVWNTEAFF
>TRBJ2-5|TRBV18|-|-
TGTGCCAGCTCACCCGACAGTGAGACCCAGTACTTC
CASSPDSETQYF
>TRBJ2-5|TRBV28|TRBD1|-
TGTGCCAGCAGATCTACCACCGGGACAGGGAGAGGAAGGCAAGAGACCCAGTACTTC
CASRSTTGTGRGRQETQYF
>TRBJ1-5|TRBV2|-|-
TGTGCCAGCAGAGAACAGGGAACGACCAATCAGCCCCAGCATTTT
CASREQGTTNQPQHF
>TRBJ1-6|TRBV6-5|-|few
TGTGCCAGCAGTTACGGTGGAGGGCATTCACCCCTCCACTTT
CASSYGGGHSPLHF
>TRBJ2-7|TRBV28|-|-
TGTGCCAGCAGCCGGCTAGACCCAACCTACGAGCAGTACTTC
CASSRLDPTYEQYF
>TRBJ1-2|TRBV6-6|-|many
TGTGCCAGCGCCGGGGGTCCCGAATATGGCTACACCTTC
CASAGGPEYGYTF
>TRBJ2-7|TRBV28|-|-
TGTGCCAGCAGTTTAATGGGAGTCCACGAGCAGTACTTC
CASSLMGVHEQYF
>TRBJ1-2|TRBV7-2|-|-
TGTGCCAGCAGGAGCGGAAACAGAAACTATGGCTACACCTTC
CASRSGNRNYGYTF
>TRBJ2-7|TRBV28|TRBD2|-
TGTGCCAGCAGTACTTCCCCTGGGACTAGCGGCAGCTACGAGCAGTACTTC
CASSTSPGTSGSYEQYF
>TRBJ2-3|TRBV5-4|TRBD2|-
TGTGCCAGCAGCTTGGCGCCTAGCGGGAGGGAGGATACGCAGTATTTT
CASSLAPSGREDTQYF